The T cell receptor beta chain under discussion was sequenced for a study of molecular identifiers for immune sequencing clone quantification. This clonotype showed up many times. Germline values: CDR1 MDHEN, CDR2 SYDVKM. CDR3 length equals 19 residues. The junction had 17 bases not matched to a gene; V was cut back by 2 bases and J by 7 bases. TCRdb re-called the PCR reads with MiXCR, one entry per CDR3 protein. The sample lists about 640,000 distinct CDR3 sequences; roughly 21% were seen once. V usage is TRBV28 and J usage is TRBJ1-2, with 12 positions matching TRBD1. This clonotype originated in a human donor in good health. Some libraries in this study had Jurkat cell RNA spiked in. Specimen: naive CD8+ T cells from blood, with Jurkat cell RNA spiked in. Subset indicated: FACS-sorted CD8+CD4-CCR7+CD45RA+ naive T cells. This chain's CDR3 is CASSLLPMTVGQGAGGYTF. CDR3 DNA sequence: TGTGCCAGCAGTTTACTCCCCATGACCGTGGGACAGGGGGCCGGTGGCTACACCTTC.